These T cell receptor beta chains were read from a single sample in a study of STAT5B mutations in CD4+ large granular lymphocyte leukemia. TCRdb's table, derived via immunoSEQ multiplex PCR, lists solely in-frame clones and lacks some. Here the sample spans about 31,000 clones, about two thirds being singletons. Material for sequencing was CD4+ T cells from blood buffy coats. These receptors were taken from a human donor in good health. CDR3s include the opening cysteine and the closing phenylalanine or tryptophan. Fields, in order: D gene, V gene, clone size, J gene, CDR3 protein, CDR3 DNA. A D gene is named only where the DNA matches it firmly. A row's size may be missing; if present it is once, few, many or a size class.

.	TRBV7-3	few	TRBJ1-1	CASSLQANTEAFF	TGTGCCAGCAGCTTACAGGCTAACACTGAAGCTTTCTTT
.	TRBV5-4	once	TRBJ1-2	CASSSPGHLNYGYTF	TGTGCCAGCAGCTCTCCGGGACACCTAAACTATGGCTACACCTTC
TRBD1	TRBV6-1	once	TRBJ2-2	CASSPRDRGAGELFF	TGTGCCAGCAGCCCCCGGGACAGGGGGGCCGGGGAGCTGTTTTTT
.	TRBV12-5	.	TRBJ1-5	CASGLVIRTLSNQPQHF	TGTGCTAGTGGTTTGGTAATTAGGACACTTAGCAATCAGCCCCAGCATTTT
.	TRBV14	.	TRBJ2-3	CASSRPGPDTQYF	TGTGCCAGCAGCCGACCTGGGCCAGATACGCAGTATTTT
.	TRBV21-1	once	TRBJ1-2	CASSKVRAGNYGYTF	TGTGCCAGCAGCAAAGTTAGAGCAGGGAACTATGGCTACACCTTC
.	TRBV9	.	TRBJ2-3	CASSARGGDLRTDTQYF	TGTGCCAGCAGCGCGAGGGGGGGCGATCTCAGGACAGATACGCAGTATTTT
TRBD2	TRBV4-2	.	TRBJ2-5	CASSRGLADFVQETQYF	TGTGCCAGCAGCCGGGGACTAGCGGATTTCGTCCAAGAGACCCAGTACTTC
TRBD2	TRBV7-2	.	TRBJ2-5	CASRLAGETQYF	TGTGCCAGCAGACTAGCGGGAGAGACCCAGTACTTC
TRBD1	TRBV19	.	TRBJ1-2	CASSWDSYGYTF	TGTGCCAGTAGTTGGGACAGCTATGGCTACACCTTC
TRBD1	TRBV29-1	.	TRBJ2-6	CSVYPGTGGPGANVLTF	TGCAGCGTATACCCCGGGACAGGGGGCCCTGGGGCCAACGTCCTGACTTTC
.	TRBV12-5	.	TRBJ2-6	CASGPPGANVLTF	TGTGCTAGTGGTCCCCCCGGGGCCAACGTCCTGACTTTC
TRBD2	TRBV15	.	TRBJ2-1	CATSRVLSGGENEQFF	TGTGCCACCAGCAGGGTCCTTAGCGGGGGAGAGAATGAGCAGTTCTTC
.	TRBV11-2	.	TRBJ1-6	CASSLERMGSSYNSPLHF	TGTGCCAGCAGCTTAGAGCGGATGGGGAGCTCCTATAATTCACCCCTCCACTTT
.	TRBV5-1	.	TRBJ2-3	CASSLDWTTDTQYF	TGCGCCAGCAGCTTGGACTGGACCACAGATACGCAGTATTTT
TRBD1	TRBV4-1	.	TRBJ2-1	CASSPPGGTGGMKAQFF	TGCGCCAGCAGCCCCCCGGGCGGGACAGGGGGAATGAAGGCGCAGTTCTTC
TRBD2	TRBV6-5	.	TRBJ2-5	CASSYRAGGQETQYF	TGTGCCAGCAGTTACAGGGCGGGGGGGCAGGAGACCCAGTACTTC
.	TRBV11-2	.	TRBJ1-2	CASSLETGPNYGYTF	TGTGCCAGCAGCTTAGAGACAGGACCTAACTATGGCTACACCTTC
.	TRBV14	.	TRBJ1-6	CASSQGGYGNSPLHF	TGTGCCAGCAGCCAAGGGGGCTACGGAAATTCACCCCTCCACTTT
.	TRBV27	.	TRBJ2-5	CASRALGETQYF	TGTGCCAGCAGAGCCCTCGGAGAGACCCAGTACTTC
.	TRBV10-3	.	TRBJ2-1	CAISESAFPIYNEQFF	TGTGCCATCAGTGAGTCAGCGTTCCCAATTTACAATGAGCAGTTCTTC
TRBD2	TRBV29-1	.	TRBJ2-7	CSVEAPGLAGGYEQYF	TGCAGCGTTGAAGCTCCGGGACTAGCGGGAGGCTACGAGCAGTACTTC
.	TRBV19	.	TRBJ2-6	CASSRGISGANVLTF	TGTGCCAGTAGTAGGGGGATCTCTGGGGCCAACGTCCTGACTTTC
.	TRBV19	once	TRBJ1-2	CASSIRENSYGYTF	TGTGCCAGTAGTATACGGGAGAACAGCTATGGCTACACCTTC
TRBD1	TRBV2	.	TRBJ2-6	CASSADRGASGANVLTF	TGTGCCAGCAGCGCGGACAGGGGGGCATCTGGGGCCAACGTCCTGACTTTC
.	TRBV6-5	.	TRBJ1-5	CASSSLTGGPQHF	TGTGCCAGCAGCTCCCTAACTGGGGGGCCCCAGCATTTT
.	TRBV14	few	TRBJ1-1	CASSWGMNTEAFF	TGTGCCAGCAGCTGGGGAATGAACACTGAAGCTTTCTTT
.	TRBV6-1	.	TRBJ2-5	CASSESAVTGTQYF	TGTGCCAGCAGTGAATCGGCGGTCACGGGAACCCAGTACTTC
TRBD2	TRBV7-2	few	TRBJ2-7	CASSSRPTSGSGEQYF	TGTGCCAGCAGCTCTCGGCCTACTAGCGGGAGCGGGGAGCAGTACTTC
.	TRBV7-2	.	TRBJ2-5	CASSLQDRHQETQYF	TGTGCCAGCAGCTTACAGGACAGACATCAAGAGACCCAGTACTTC
TRBD1	TRBV28	.	TRBJ2-3	CASSPRDRHTDTQYF	TGTGCCAGCAGTCCCCGGGACAGACATACAGATACGCAGTATTTT
TRBD1	TRBV20-1	.	TRBJ1-2	CSATTGEGYTF	TGCAGTGCTACCACAGGGGAAGGCTACACCTTC
.	TRBV6-1	.	TRBJ1-3	CASSEGGPSGNTIYF	TGTGCCAGCAGTGAAGGCGGTCCCTCTGGAAACACCATATATTTT
.	TRBV21-1	.	TRBJ2-4	CASTHSWFGKNIQYF	TGTGCCAGCACCCATAGTTGGTTCGGCAAAAACATTCAGTACTTC
TRBD1	TRBV11-2	.	TRBJ2-3	CASSFGQGGNTQYF	TGTGCCAGCAGCTTCGGACAGGGGGGGAATACGCAGTATTTT
.	TRBV19	.	TRBJ1-3	CASNPGYSGNTIYF	TGTGCCAGTAATCCAGGATACTCTGGAAACACCATATATTTT
.	TRBV30	.	TRBJ1-2	CAWIIQGAPYGYTF	TGTGCCTGGATTATACAGGGAGCACCCTATGGCTACACCTTC
TRBD1	TRBV5-8	.	TRBJ2-5	CASSFAQGAPIGETQYF	TGTGCCAGCAGCTTCGCACAGGGGGCCCCCATAGGAGAGACCCAGTACTTC